This record concerns one TCR beta chain sequence. This clonotype was recorded a few times. No antigen is known for it. Per-base qualities were not stored, and no clone one base away is much larger. The data derive from a study of identical twins (dated by TCRdb to the mid-2010s). Turning to the overall study: To test whether fetal clonotypes persist, the study used deep sequencing on TCR alpha and beta repertoires from monozygotic twins, unrelated adults of various ages, and cord blood. To rule out contamination, the twin experiments were replicated at different times with different library preparation protocols. The full study reports these points: Invariant T cells such as MAIT and iNKT could partly confound zero-insertion analyses, although diverse VJ usage argued against such confounding for most clonotypes. Out-of-frame TCR alpha sharing in monozygotic twins was systematically underestimated by recombination models, whereas sharing between unrelated individuals was in agreement with the recombination models. Because the same donors could not be followed over many years, the conclusions relied on cross-sectional statistical analysis. Abundant cord blood beta clonotypes had fewer insertions, young adult naive repertoires showed a similar but weaker trend, and memory repertoires showed no such trend. A weaker excess of twin sharing was found in beta out-of-frame sequences because the signal-to-noise ratio was lowered by fewer shared sequences. Out-of-frame TCR alpha sequences shared between twins showed an excess of low generation-probability sequences compared with coincidental sharing between unrelated individuals.

Library preparation was by 5' RACE. Sequencing was carried out with an Illumina HiSeq 2000. Template switching introduced a universal primer binding site; the final cDNA contained a unique molecular identifier, enabling accurate counting of TCR cDNA molecules. Specific primers in the conserved constant-segment region were used to synthesize first-strand cDNA for TCR alpha and beta chains. To control for contamination, every cDNA library carried two barcodes: a SMART-Mk sample barcode plus Illumina barcodes. TruSeq adapter sequences along with Illumina sample barcodes were introduced in two successive PCR steps. Sequencing of the TCR alpha and beta cDNA libraries was done on the Illumina HiSeq platform using custom primers. The study's own analysis went as follows. MiGEC was used to process raw reads and extract unique molecular identifiers, and MiXCR was used to find CDR3 positions. Recombination models were inferred per individual with the repgenHMM and IGoR tools using an EM algorithm. Shared clonotypes were analyzed with the tcR package in R, and sharing was normalized by the product of cloneset sizes. To study raw recombination without the effects of thymic and clonal selection, out-of-frame nonproductive sequences were analyzed. TCRdb passed the public sequencing reads through fastp at Q25 and MiXCR, retaining productive beta sequences. Under each unique CDR3 protein, matching rows form one entry showing the most common genes and DNA. TCRdb, not the authors, supplied the V and J calls. For this sample the table gives 1.5 million to 2 million distinct CDR3 sequences, of which under 35% were detected only once. Jointly, the top ten make up around 0.3% of the sample.

Every donor was a healthy Caucasian. For CDR1 and CDR2, the germline V gene (reference sequence) lists SSHAT and FNYEAQ. V sheds 1 base and J sheds 2 bases, leaving 13 bases between their ends. Taken from cysteine to phenylalanine, the CDR3 has 16 residues. The DNA shown is the 48-base CDR3, in frame from base 1. The chain is made from TRBV7-7 and TRBJ2-3; the D gene cannot be resolved beyond TRBD1 or TRBD2, each matching 5 bases. The sequenced sample was cord blood. The source of this sequence is a newborn girl in good health. The CDR3 reads as follows: CASSLVVGTDTDTQYF. The sequenced DNA is TGTGCCAGCAGCTTAGTAGTTGGGACGGACACAGATACGCAGTATTTT.